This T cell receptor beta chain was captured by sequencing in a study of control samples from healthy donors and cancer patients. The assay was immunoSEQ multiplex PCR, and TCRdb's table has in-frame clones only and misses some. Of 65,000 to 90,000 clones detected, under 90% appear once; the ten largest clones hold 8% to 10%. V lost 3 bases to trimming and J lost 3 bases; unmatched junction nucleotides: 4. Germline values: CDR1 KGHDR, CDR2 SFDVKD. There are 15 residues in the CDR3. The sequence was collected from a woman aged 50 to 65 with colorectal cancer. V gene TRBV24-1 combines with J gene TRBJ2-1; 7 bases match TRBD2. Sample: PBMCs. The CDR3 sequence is CATSDLGGGYNEQFF. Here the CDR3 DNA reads TGTGCCACCAGTGATCTGGGGGGGGGCTACAATGAGCAGTTCTTC.